Below, 20 T cell receptor beta chains from the same sample are listed, as sequenced in a study of sequential checkpoint blockade in melanoma. Sample treatment: randomized to nivolumab then ipilimumab (arm A) or the reverse (arm B). Repertoires were generated with immunoSEQ multiplex PCR, while TCRdb's copy carries only in-frame clones and drops some. Seen here are 15,000 to 20,000 clones, around 80% observed once, and the top ten hold roughly 10%. The sequenced sample was CD8+ T cells sorted from blood (inferred from file names), obtained from a patient given nivolumab and ipilimumab in sequence. These receptors came from a human donor with melanoma.

The chain carries TRBV15 and TRBJ1-5; 7 nucleotides match TRBD1. Germline V lookup: CDR1 LNHNV, CDR2 YYDKDF (reference sequence). This CDR3 contains 17 residues. J was trimmed by 6 bases and V by 5 bases; bases with no gene match: 16. CDR3 amino acids: CATSHTPTGYLGQPQHF. CDR3 bases: TGTGCCACCAGCCACACTCCGACAGGGTATCTCGGTCAGCCCCAGCATTTT.

V usage is TRBV7-9 and J usage is TRBJ2-5, with 8 nucleotides matching TRBD1. The J call could be wrong; TRBJ2-7 is a better fit for the DNA end. Germline CDR1 reads SEHNR; CDR2 reads FQNEAQ (reference sequence). This CDR3 spans 14 amino acids. The CDR3 loop is CASSSTRTGYEQYF. In DNA, the CDR3 is TGTGCCAGCAGCTCGACCCGGACAGGGTACGAGCAGTACTTC.

CDR3 nucleotide sequence: TGCGCCAGCAGCTTGGGCGCAGGGGCCGGTACCGGCTACACCTTC. Its translation is CASSLGAGAGTGYTF. V is TRBV5-1 and J is TRBJ1-2; possible D gene TRBD1, 6 bases. The CDR3 consists of 15 residues. V dropped 0 bases and J dropped 8 bases, with 17 bases sitting between them. From germline, CDR1 is SGHRS and CDR2 YFSETQ.

The V and J genes are TRBV10-2 and TRBJ1-4; TRBD1 might be the D (6 bases). Deletions cut 1 base from V and 6 bases from J, with 9 bases between. The CDR3 is 14 residues long. Germline loops: CDR1 WSHSY, CDR2 SAAADI. As DNA, the CDR3 is TGCGCCAGCAGTGAGTTGGCAGGGGATGAAAAACTGTTTTTT. Its translation is CASSELAGDEKLFF.

The chain is built from TRBV27 and TRBJ1-3; the D is unclear. This CDR3 has 13 residues. V dropped 6 bases and J dropped 1 base, with 7 bases sitting between them. Germline V gene sequence: CDR1 MNHEY, CDR2 SMNVEV (reference sequence). The CDR3 DNA follows: TGTGCCAGCAGGGTAGCTTCTGGAAACACCATATATTTT. Protein: CASRVASGNTIYF.

The V and J genes are TRBV4-3 and TRBJ2-5, with TRBD2 matching 7 bases. The DNA end favors TRBJ2-7, so the J call may be wrong. The CDR3 contains 15 residues. CDR1 is LGHNA and CDR2 is YSLEER in the germline V gene. The CDR3 DNA is TGCGCCAGCAGCCAAGATTGGGGGGGGGTCTACGAGCAGTACTTC. Its protein product is CASSQDWGGVYEQYF.

This chain joins TRBV29-1 and TRBJ1-2; no reliable D call. The CDR3 has 13 amino acids. The V gene lost 2 bases and the J gene lost 2 bases, with 9 bases spanning the gap. Per the germline V gene, CDR1 is SQVTM and CDR2 is ANQGSEA. This chain's CDR3 is CSVENRENYGYTF. DNA for the CDR3: TGCAGCGTTGAAAACAGAGAAAACTATGGCTACACCTTC.

The J gene is TRBJ2-7, the V gene TRBV19; weak D call: TRBD1 (6 bases). CDR1 LNHDA and CDR2 SQIVND come from the germline V gene (reference sequence). V gave up 3 bases and J gave up 6 bases, with 12 bases separating them. This CDR3 contains 13 residues. CDR3 sequence reads: CASSIQAGAEQYF. The CDR3 nucleotides are TGTGCCAGTAGTATCCAGGCAGGGGCCGAGCAGTACTTC.

V is TRBV19 and J is TRBJ1-5, with a possible D match to TRBD1 (6 bases). The germline V gene encodes CDR1 LNHDA and CDR2 SQIVND (reference sequence). This CDR3 has 15 amino acids. V was trimmed by 9 bases and J by 7 bases, leaving 22 bases between them. The CDR3 DNA is TGTGCCAGCGAACGCCGAGCAGGGGAGTACCAGCCCCAGCATTTT. Protein product: CASERRAGEYQPQHF. The full variable domain, rest sourced from reference TRBV19 and TRBJ1-5, is DGGITQSPKYLFRKEGQNVTLSCEQNLNHDAMYWYRQDPGQGLRLIYYSQIVNDFQKGDIAEGYSVSREKKESFPLTVTSAQKNPTAFYLCASERRAGEYQPQHFGDGTRLSIL.

This clone was seen once. The chain is built from TRBV7-9 and TRBJ1-1; D is undetermined. Per the germline V gene, CDR1 is SEHNR and CDR2 is FQNEAQ (reference sequence). This CDR3 spans 12 amino acids. V lost 7 bases, J lost 6 bases, and 12 bases lay in between. The CDR3 nucleotides read TGTGCCAGCACCCCCGGGTCACCTGAAGCTTTCTTT. Encoded protein: CASTPGSPEAFF. Supplemented by reference TRBV7-9 and TRBJ1-1, the full variable domain reads DTGVSQNPRHKITKRGQNVTFRCDPISEHNRLYWYRQTLGQGPEFLTYFQNEAQLEKSRLLSDRFSAERPKGSFSTLEIQRTEQGDSAMYLCASTPGSPEAFFGQGTRLTVV.

This clone was counted only a few times. The J gene is TRBJ1-3, the V gene TRBV9, with D possibly matching TRBD1 (5 bases). This CDR3 has 14 amino acids. Germline V CDR1 and CDR2: SGDLS, YYNGEE. V was trimmed by 7 bases and J by 7 bases, leaving 18 bases between them. The CDR3, as DNA: TGTGCCAGCGGCCTGGGGGGATTGGGGAACACCATATATTTT. Translating it yields CASGLGGLGNTIYF.

The chain couples TRBV29-1 to TRBJ1-3, with D unclear. Between the trimmed V and J ends, which lost 1 base and 7 bases, there was a span of 8 bases. CDR1 is SQVTM and CDR2 is ANQGSEA in the germline V gene. This CDR3 has 12 residues. This CDR3 is CSVEVPGNTIYF. The CDR3 coding sequence is TGCAGCGTTGAAGTACCCGGGAACACCATATATTTT.

The chain couples TRBV9 to TRBJ1-5; possibly TRBD1 for D (5 bases). The V gene lost 0 bases and the J gene lost 5 bases, with 6 bases spanning the gap. The germline CDR1 and CDR2 sequences are SGDLS and YYNGEE. The CDR3 loop spans 13 amino acids. Written as DNA, the CDR3 is TGTGCCAGCAGCGTAGCAGGGTATCAGCCCCAGCATTTT. Translated, it gives CASSVAGYQPQHF.

V usage is TRBV9 and J usage is TRBJ2-7; D possibly corresponds to TRBD1 (7 bases). V dropped 7 bases and J dropped 6 bases, with 14 bases sitting between them. This CDR3 is 12 amino acids long. The V gene's germline CDR1 is SGDLS and CDR2 YYNGEE. The CDR3 DNA is TGTGCCAGCGGACCCCAGGGGGGCGAGCAGTACTTC. Amino acid sequence: CASGPQGGEQYF.

The sample holds a few counts of this clone. The rearrangement uses TRBV7-2 and TRBJ2-7; 14 bases line up with TRBD2. The CDR3 totals 15 residues. V was clipped by 8 bases and J by 2 bases; unmatched bases: 5. Per germline, CDR1 SGHTA and CDR2 FQGNSA. CDR3 loop: CASSGLAGGPYEQYF. The DNA for the CDR3 is TGTGCCAGCTCTGGACTAGCGGGAGGTCCCTACGAGCAGTACTTC.

This clone is deemed medium-sized. The chain carries TRBV4-1 and TRBJ1-2; D remains unclear. Germline V gene sequence: CDR1 MGHRA, CDR2 YSYEKL. The V gene lost 4 bases and the J gene lost 4 bases, with 19 bases spanning the gap. CDR3 length equals 16 residues. The CDR3 reads CASSPRGRAGIYGYTF. CDR3 sequence (DNA): TGCGCCAGCAGCCCCCGAGGGAGAGCCGGAATCTATGGCTACACCTTC.

The V gene is TRBV6-5, the J gene TRBJ1-1; D possibly corresponds to TRBD1 (5 bases). V gave up 4 bases and J gave up 2 bases, with 11 bases separating them. The CDR3 consists of 14 residues. CDR1 is MNHEY, CDR2 SVGAGI, per germline. The CDR3: CASSLPGVNTEAFF. The DNA of the CDR3 is TGTGCCAGCAGTTTGCCGGGGGTTAACACTGAAGCTTTCTTT.

The chain uses TRBV5-1 and TRBJ2-7, with 7 bases aligning to TRBD2. The CDR3 has 13 amino acids. CDR1 SGHRS and CDR2 YFSETQ come from the germline V gene. Trimming took 5 bases from V and 1 from J; bases not matched to a gene: 3. The CDR3 region is CASRKGGSYEQYF. CDR3 coding DNA: TGCGCCAGCAGAAAGGGAGGGTCCTACGAGCAGTACTTC.

The V call is TRBV7-3, the J call TRBJ1-1; D is unclear. The CDR3 extends over 15 amino acids. V lost 6 bases and J lost 0, with 14 bases in between. Germline V gene sequence: CDR1 SGHTA, CDR2 FQGTGA. CDR3 sequence (DNA): TGTGCCAGCAGTCCTACCGGGTCACTGAACACTGAAGCTTTCTTT. Its translation: CASSPTGSLNTEAFF.

This clone was seen a few times. The chain recombines TRBV19 with TRBJ1-1; D is uncertain. CDR1 and CDR2 from the germline V gene are LNHDA and SQIVND (reference sequence). The CDR3 spans 13 residues. The V and J ends lost 3 bases and 4 bases respectively, with 9 bases between them. The CDR3 DNA follows: TGTGCCAGTAGTATCGGAGAACTCACTGAAGCTTTCTTT. Residues: CASSIGELTEAFF.